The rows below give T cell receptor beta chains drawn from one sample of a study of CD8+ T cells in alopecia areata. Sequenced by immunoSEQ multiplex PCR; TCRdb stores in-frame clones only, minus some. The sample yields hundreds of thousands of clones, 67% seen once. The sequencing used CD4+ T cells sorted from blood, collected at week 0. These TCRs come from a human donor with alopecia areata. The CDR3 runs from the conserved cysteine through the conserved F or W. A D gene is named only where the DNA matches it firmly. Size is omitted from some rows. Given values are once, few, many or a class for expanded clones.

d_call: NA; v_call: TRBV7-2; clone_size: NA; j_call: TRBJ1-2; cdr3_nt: TGTGCCAGCGGCTGGCGGTCAGCTAACTATGGCTACACCTTC; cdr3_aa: CASGWRSANYGYTF
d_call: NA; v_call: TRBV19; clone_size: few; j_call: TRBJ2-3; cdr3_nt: TGTGCCAGTAGTATTGCAGATACGCAGTATTTT; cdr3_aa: CASSIADTQYF
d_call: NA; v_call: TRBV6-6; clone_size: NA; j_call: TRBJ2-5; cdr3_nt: TGTGCCAGCAGCCTCCGGGACCGCGATCTCCAAGAGACCCAGTACTTC; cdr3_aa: CASSLRDRDLQETQYF
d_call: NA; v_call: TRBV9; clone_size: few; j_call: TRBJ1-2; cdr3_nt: TGTGCCAGCAGCACACAGGGAGGCTATGGCTACACCTTC; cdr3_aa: CASSTQGGYGYTF
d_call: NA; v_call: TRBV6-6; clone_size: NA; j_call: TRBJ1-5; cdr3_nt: TGTGCCAGCAGTTACTCTTCCACCAATCAGCCCCAGCATTTT; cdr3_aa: CASSYSSTNQPQHF
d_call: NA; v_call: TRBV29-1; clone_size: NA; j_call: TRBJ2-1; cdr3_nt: TGCAGCGTTGAAGTTGGGGGTGAGCAGTTCTTC; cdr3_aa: CSVEVGGEQFF
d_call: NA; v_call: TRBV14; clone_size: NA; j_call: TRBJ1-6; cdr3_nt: TGTGCCAGCAGCCTTGGGGGCTCCTATAATTCACCCCTCCACTTT; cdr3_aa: CASSLGGSYNSPLHF
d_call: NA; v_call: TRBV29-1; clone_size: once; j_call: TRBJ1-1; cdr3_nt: TGCAGCGTTGAATACAGGGCGGCCACTGAAGCTTTCTTT; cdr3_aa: CSVEYRAATEAFF
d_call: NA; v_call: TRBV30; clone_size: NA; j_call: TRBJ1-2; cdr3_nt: TGTGCCTGGAGGACCCTCCTAGCTAACTATGGCTACACCTTC; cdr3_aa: CAWRTLLANYGYTF
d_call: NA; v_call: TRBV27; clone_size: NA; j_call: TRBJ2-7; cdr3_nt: TGTGCCAGCAGTGGCCAGGGGGGCGAGCAGTACTTC; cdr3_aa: CASSGQGGEQYF
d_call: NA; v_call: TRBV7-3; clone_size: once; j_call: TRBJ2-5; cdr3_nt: TGTGCCAGCAGCCCCGGTTCGGGGCCTCAAGAGACCCAGTACTTC; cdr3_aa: CASSPGSGPQETQYF
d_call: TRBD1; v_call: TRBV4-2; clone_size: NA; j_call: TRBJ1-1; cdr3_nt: TGTGCCAGCAGCCGACAGGGTAGTTTCGAAGCTTTCTTT; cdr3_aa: CASSRQGSFEAFF
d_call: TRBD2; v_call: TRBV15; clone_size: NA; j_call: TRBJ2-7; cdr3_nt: TGTGCCACCAGCAGTTCCCCCGAGTGGGCGGGGGGCCCCCACGAGCAGTACTTC; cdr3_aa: CATSSSPEWAGGPHEQYF
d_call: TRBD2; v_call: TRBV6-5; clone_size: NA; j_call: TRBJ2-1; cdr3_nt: TGTGCCAGCAGTTACCGACCAGCGGGGCAAAATGAGCAGTTCTTC; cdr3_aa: CASSYRPAGQNEQFF
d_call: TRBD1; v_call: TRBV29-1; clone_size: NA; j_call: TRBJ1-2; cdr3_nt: TGCAGCGCCGGAGACAGGGGTTATGGCTACACCTTC; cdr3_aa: CSAGDRGYGYTF
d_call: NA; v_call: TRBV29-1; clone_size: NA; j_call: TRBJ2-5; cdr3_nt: TGCAGCGTGAAGCGGAGCATGGAGACCCAGTACTTC; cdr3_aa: CSVKRSMETQYF
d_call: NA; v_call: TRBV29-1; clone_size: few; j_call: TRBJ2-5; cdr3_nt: TGCAGCGTTGAAGATAGTGGAGGGCTAGAGACCCAGTACTTC; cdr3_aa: CSVEDSGGLETQYF
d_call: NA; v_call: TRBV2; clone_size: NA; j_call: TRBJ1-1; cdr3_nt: TGTGCCAGCAGCGACTGGACGGTGAACACTGAAGCTTTCTTT; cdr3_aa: CASSDWTVNTEAFF
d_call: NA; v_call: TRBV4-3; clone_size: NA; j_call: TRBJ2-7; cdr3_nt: TGCGCCAGCAGCCAAAAACACACGGCCGCTACCCTCTTC; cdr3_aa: CASSQKHTAATLF
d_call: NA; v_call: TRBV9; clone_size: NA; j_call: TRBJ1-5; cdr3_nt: TGTGCCAGCAGCGTAGGTGGGGCGAGCAATCAGCCCCAGCATTTT; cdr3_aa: CASSVGGASNQPQHF
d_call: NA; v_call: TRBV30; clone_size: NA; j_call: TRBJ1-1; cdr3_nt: TGTGCCTGGAAGCCAGAACGGGGTGAAGCTTTCTTT; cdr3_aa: CAWKPERGEAFF
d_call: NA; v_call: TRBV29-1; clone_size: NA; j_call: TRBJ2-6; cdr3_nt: TGCAGCGTTGTCACCTCTGGGGCCAACGTCCTGACTTTC; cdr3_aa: CSVVTSGANVLTF
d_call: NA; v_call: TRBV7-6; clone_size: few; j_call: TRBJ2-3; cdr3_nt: TGTGCCAGCAGCTTGGGGGTTTCACAAAGCACAGATACGCAGTATTTT; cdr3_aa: CASSLGVSQSTDTQYF
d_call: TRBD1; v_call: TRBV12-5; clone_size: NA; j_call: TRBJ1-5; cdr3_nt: TGTGCTAGTGGTCCCGGGGAGGGGGCATATCAGCCCCAGCATTTT; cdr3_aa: CASGPGEGAYQPQHF
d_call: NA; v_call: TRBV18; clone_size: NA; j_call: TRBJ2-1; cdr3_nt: TGTGCCAGCTCACCGCTTGGGCAGACGAGGGACAATGAGCAGTTCTTC; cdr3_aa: CASSPLGQTRDNEQFF
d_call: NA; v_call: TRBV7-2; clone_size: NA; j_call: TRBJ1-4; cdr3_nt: TGTGCCAGCAGCTTAGCGGGGGCTGAAAAACTGTTTTTT; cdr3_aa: CASSLAGAEKLFF
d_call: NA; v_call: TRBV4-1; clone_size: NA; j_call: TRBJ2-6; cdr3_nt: TGCGCCAGCAGCCCCACAGGGGCCAACGTCCTGACTTTC; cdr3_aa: CASSPTGANVLTF
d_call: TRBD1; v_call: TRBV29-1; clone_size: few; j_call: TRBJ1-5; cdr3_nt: TGCAGCGCCCGACAGGGAGAACAGCCCCAGCATTTT; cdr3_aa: CSARQGEQPQHF
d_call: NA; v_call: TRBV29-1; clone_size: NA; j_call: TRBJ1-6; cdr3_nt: TGCAGCGTCTCGACAAGCGGGGATAATTCACCCCTCCACTTT; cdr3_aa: CSVSTSGDNSPLHF
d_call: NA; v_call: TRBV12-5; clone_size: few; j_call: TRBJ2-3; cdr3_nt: TGTGCTAGTGCCCCCGTCGGGACAGATACGCAGTATTTT; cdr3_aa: CASAPVGTDTQYF
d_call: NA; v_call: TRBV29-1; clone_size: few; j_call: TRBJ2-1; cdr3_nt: TGCAGCGCCCACGGTCTACCACCGGTGGATGAGCAGTTCTTC; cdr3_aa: CSAHGLPPVDEQFF
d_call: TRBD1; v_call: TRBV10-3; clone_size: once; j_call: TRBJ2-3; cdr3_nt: TGTGCCATCAATCCCGGGACAGCCACAGATACGCAGTATTTT; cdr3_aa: CAINPGTATDTQYF